Each of the 7 T cell receptor beta chains below was sequenced from the same sample in a study of T cell responses to AZD1222 COVID-19 vaccine (TCRdb year 2021). The time point label of this sample denotes: about 28 days (+/-7) after the second vaccine dose. The library was obtained by the immunoSEQ multiplex PCR assay. TCRdb provides this immuneACCESS table in a form limited to in-frame rearrangements. Some clones are lacking; in checked studies, under half of them reflect an unresolved V gene, and why the rest are absent is not known. The sample includes 180,000 or so clones, with approximately 90% observed a single time. The ten largest clonotypes hold 1% to 1.5% of the sample. Source: peripheral blood, taken 28 days after the second AZD1222 dose. These receptors all come from an adult who received the AZD1222 COVID-19 vaccine.

This chain's CDR3 is CASRGQGHQPQHF. CDR3 in DNA: TGTGCCAGCAGGGGACAGGGCCATCAGCCCCAGCATTTT. The V gene is TRBV2, the J gene TRBJ1-5; 9 nucleotides line up with TRBD1. CDR1 and CDR2 from the germline V gene are SNHLY and FYNNEI. CDR3 length: 13 amino acids. Trimming took 6 bases from V and 5 from J; bases not matched to a gene: 2.

The V call is TRBV7-6, the J call TRBJ2-2; 7 nucleotides agree with TRBD2. The length of the CDR3 is 16 residues. Trimming removed 1 base from V and 3 bases from J; junction bases left unmatched: 5. CDR1 SGHVS and CDR2 FNYEAQ come from the germline V gene. The CDR3 DNA is TGTGCCAGCAGCTTAGGGACTAGATTAGACACCGGGGAGCTGTTTTTT. This gives the protein CASSLGTRLDTGELFF.

The J gene is TRBJ2-5, the V gene TRBV11-2; possibly TRBD1 for D (5 bases). Germline loops: CDR1 SGHAT, CDR2 FQNNGV. V was pared by 5 bases and J by 4 bases, with 11 bases between. CDR3 length: 13 amino acids. For the CDR3, the DNA is TGTGCCAGCAGCCCAAGACAGAGAGAGACCCAGTACTTC. Translated, it gives CASSPRQRETQYF.

J is TRBJ1-1 and V is TRBV5-6, with D unclear. V gave up 4 bases and J gave up 4 bases, with 17 bases separating them. CDR1 and CDR2 from the germline V gene are SGHDT and YYEEEE. This CDR3 contains 15 residues. The CDR3, as DNA: TGTGCCAGCAGCCTGGTAACCCCTCCAGGCACTGAAGCTTTCTTT. Residues: CASSLVTPPGTEAFF.

The chain carries TRBV20-1 and TRBJ2-1; 7 bases agree with TRBD2. Germline V gene lookup returns CDR1 DFQATT and CDR2 SNEGSKA (reference sequence). The CDR3 spans 14 residues. V trimming: 3 bases; J trimming: 7 bases; junction bases outside the gene matches: 9. CDR3 nucleotides: TGCAGTGCTAGTCGGGAGGCCGGAGTGAATGAGCAGTTCTTC. Protein: CSASREAGVNEQFF.

The chain combines TRBV7-3 with TRBJ1-6; D remains ambiguous. Trimming took 2 bases from V and 3 from J, leaving 14 bases between them. The CDR3 contains 17 residues. Germline values: CDR1 SGHTA, CDR2 FQGTGA. The CDR3 region is CASSLRWVEGYNSPLHF. CDR3 DNA sequence: TGTGCCAGCAGCTTACGGTGGGTAGAGGGCTATAATTCACCCCTCCACTTT. Filled out from reference TRBV7-3 and TRBJ1-6, the complete variable domain reads GAGVSQTPSNKVTEKGKYVELRCDPISGHTALYWYRQSLGQGPEFLIYFQGTGAADDSGLPNDRFFAVRPEGSVSTLKIQRTERGDSAVYLCASSLRWVEGYNSPLHFGNGTRLTVT.

The rearrangement links TRBV27 to TRBJ1-2; no reliable D call. CDR1 MNHEY and CDR2 SMNVEV come from the germline V gene (reference sequence). Trimming took 2 bases from V and 4 from J, leaving 11 bases between them. The CDR3 has 14 residues. The CDR3 loop reads CASSLQAGPYGYTF. In DNA, the CDR3 is TGTGCCAGCAGTTTACAAGCGGGTCCCTATGGCTACACCTTC.